This T cell receptor (beta chain) derives from a study of Ad26.COV2.S vaccination and SARS-CoV-2 variants. Between the trimmed V and J ends, which lost 6 bases and 1 base, there was a span of 16 bases. The CDR3 has 15 residues. The germline gives CDR1 MNHEY, CDR2 SMNVEV (reference sequence). The protocol was immunoSEQ multiplex PCR, while the TCRdb copy is restricted to in-frame clones and leaves out a portion. The sample yields 300,000 to 450,000 clones, roughly nine tenths seen once. As regards this clone: Antigen unknown.

Study findings and constraints: Researchers reported similar non-spike TCR breadth in vaccine and placebo recipients. Researchers cautioned that TCR breadth and depth analyses may have underestimated total T cell responses.

Sequencing used peripheral blood, obtained after recovery from COVID-19. This sequence joins TRBV27 and TRBJ2-7; D might be TRBD1 or TRBD2, each matching 5 bases. The TCR originated in a human donor who had recovered from COVID-19. The CDR3 bases are TGTGCCAGCAGCTTAATAGAGGGACCTTCCTACGAGCAGTACTTC. Translating gives CASSLIEGPSYEQYF.